This is a list of T cell receptor beta chains from one sample in a study of cytomegalovirus exposure and HLA in healthy donors. Clones were sequenced by immunoSEQ multiplex PCR, and TCRdb holds only the in-frame ones, with some missing. The profile shows around 210,000 clones, 82% of them singletons. Sequencing input: PBMCs. The receptors originated from a woman between 40 and 55 years old in good health and CMV-seronegative. Each CDR3 is given without its conserved first and last residue. Each record gives: J gene, V gene, CDR3 protein.

>TRBJ1-4|TRBV19
ASSEQGLNEKLF
>TRBJ1-2|TRBV11-2
ASSFFNYGYT
>TRBJ2-1|TRBV7-6
ASSKTSGSYSYNEQF
>TRBJ1-1|TRBV10-1
ASRDSVYAEAF
>.|TRBV13
ASSLGLAGFYEQY
>TRBJ2-1|TRBV6-1
ASRRGLAASSEQF
>TRBJ1-2|TRBV18
ASSPGGAANYGYT
>TRBJ2-1|TRBV6-6
ASSYGGTGGNEQF
>TRBJ1-1|TRBV5-1
ASSGWTGSPEAF
>TRBJ2-7|TRBV20-1
SARYGSEQY
>TRBJ1-3|TRBV25-1
ASSERQESSGNTIY
>TRBJ1-1|TRBV10-1
ASSPQGGTEAF
>TRBJ1-2|TRBV20-1
SAGAGYGYT
>TRBJ1-1|TRBV6-1
ASSLRTGIPEAF
>TRBJ2-1|TRBV19
ASSILGGTSINEQF
>TRBJ2-7|TRBV5-6
ASSLGGLAANPYEQY
>TRBJ2-4|TRBV19
ASAIRGEAKNIQY
>TRBJ2-2|TRBV2
ASRINRQVPGELF
>TRBJ2-7|TRBV11-2
ASSPISYEQY
>TRBJ2-7|TRBV5-4
ASSLGPAGTGYEQY
>TRBJ1-3|TRBV2
ASRAEQGAGNTIY
>TRBJ2-2|TRBV5-1
ASTRAMTSITNAGELF
>TRBJ2-7|TRBV15
ATSRAGAEQY
>TRBJ2-1|TRBV5-4
ATEGSSLGDEQF
>TRBJ1-4|TRBV12-5
ASGLGQGYNEKLF
>TRBJ2-1|TRBV5-4
ASSGLAGGGNEQF
>TRBJ2-2|TRBV19
ASSMTSGVSSGELF
>TRBJ2-5|TRBV11-2
ASSQAQETQY
>TRBJ1-3|TRBV7-8
ASSPREGISGNTIY
>TRBJ2-5|TRBV7-8
ASSSTRQRYQETQY
>TRBJ2-7|TRBV5-5
ASSSTSGSREQY
>TRBJ2-6|TRBV7-8
ASSPTGGAGANVLT
>TRBJ2-4|TRBV11-3
ASSLIGLLAKNIQY
>TRBJ2-1|TRBV7-3
ASSLTALAGTSSYNEQF
>TRBJ2-7|TRBV5-4
ASSGGLAGYYEQY
>TRBJ2-7|TRBV2
ASSPRTGTYEQY
>TRBJ2-7|TRBV9
ASSVRLGSSYEQY
>TRBJ2-7|TRBV2
ASSGEVTPTGEQY
>TRBJ1-1|TRBV7-3
ASSFSMSGAF
>TRBJ1-5|TRBV19
ASTAGQANQPQH
>TRBJ1-1|TRBV7-9
ASSFAAATEAF
>TRBJ2-7|TRBV27
ASGITGSSYEQY
>TRBJ2-7|TRBV6-1
ASSDSTTGTYEQY
>TRBJ2-1|TRBV7-9
ASRGTSGRYEQF
>TRBJ1-2|TRBV4-1
ASSQVNLGVGYT
>TRBJ1-5|TRBV5-6
ASSYGGGAGNQPQH
>TRBJ2-5|TRBV6-5
ASSRTGKETQY
>TRBJ2-3|TRBV5-4
ASSSPGLAGGSIGTDTQY
>TRBJ2-6|TRBV6-6
ASMSSGANVLT
>TRBJ2-7|TRBV27
ASSLSVSLAYYEQY
>TRBJ2-7|TRBV28
AAETSGEQY
>TRBJ1-2|TRBV18
ASSPPGQGFGYT
>.|TRBV11-1
ASSPQAGDYYEQY
>TRBJ1-5|TRBV28
ASARADRNQPQH
>TRBJ1-3|TRBV13
ASSAPGGSGNTIY
>TRBJ1-3|TRBV9
ASSSSVLSGNTIY
>TRBJ2-5|TRBV29-1
SVVLAGEGGTQY
>TRBJ2-7|TRBV7-2
ASSLEIRSAVVLYEQY